This T cell receptor beta chain was retrieved from a study of cytomegalovirus exposure and HLA in healthy donors. Looking at the study overall: Across more than 350 genotyped donors, over 70% landed in the Caucasian-associated ancestry cluster.

Study conclusions and caveats: Analysis was performed later, and it showed HLA-associated TCR beta chains to be more clonally expanded than equally common others. When analyzed later, a missense DCLRE1C variant was found to be linked to TCR beta V- and J-gene trimming. DRB1 showed the most TCR associations and HLA-C the fewest in a later analysis, as rates varied by HLA locus.

Trimming cost V 2 bases and J 4 bases, with 8 bases left between them. Germline CDR1 MNHEY, CDR2 SMNVEV (reference sequence). The CDR3 runs 13 residues. Regarding this clone: Its antigen is as yet unknown.

It was with 60 Vbeta and 13 Jbeta primers that the PCR ran. Libraries were prepared by immunoSEQ multiplex PCR; TCRdb keeps only in-frame clonotypes and omits some of them. The sample has under 150,000 clones; about two thirds are singletons. This TCR was sampled from a middle-aged man in good health and CMV-seronegative. The sequencing input was PBMCs. V usage is TRBV27 and J usage is TRBJ1-2; D call uncertain. In DNA, the CDR3 is TGTGCCAGCAGTTTAGGCGGAGTCTATGGCTACACCTTC. Its protein is CASSLGGVYGYTF.